The present T cell receptor beta chain was sequenced within a study of response to subunit inactivated influenza vaccine. Each CDR3 protein gets one entry after TCRdb re-called the RT-PCR reads with MiXCR. The data contain about 620,000 distinct CDR3 sequences, about 10% of them singletons. CDR3 length: 13 residues. Trimming took 7 bases from V and 7 from J, leaving 17 bases between them. CDR1 and CDR2 from the germline V gene are SQVTM and ANQGSEA. These same data were also listed under a study on T cells expressing NK-cell markers. Turning to that study: Scientists made TCR beta cDNA using 5'RACE template switching with UMIs. Repertoires of TCR beta were obtained from T cells sorted as CD3+CD56+NKG2C+, CD3+CD56+NKG2C- and CD3+CD56-NKG2C+. Dominant NKG2C+ clonotypes were found to form roughly 1.0-7.0% of CD8+ T cells in about 6 donors. Several donors' CD3+CD56-NKG2C+ cells were dominated by the same clonotypes.

V and J are TRBV29-1 and TRBJ2-1, with D tentatively TRBD2 (6 bases). The origin of this receptor is a man between 45 and 60 years old who received an inactivated influenza vaccine. The sequencing used PBMCs from blood, collected on the day of vaccination. In DNA form, the CDR3 reads TGCAGCGGTTCGGGACTTTTGAGAAATGAGCAGTTCTTC. This sequence encodes CSGSGLLRNEQFF.